This TCR beta chain was observed in a study of cytomegalovirus exposure and HLA in healthy donors. This PCR relied on a set of 60 Vbeta primers and 13 Jbeta primers. Assay: immunoSEQ multiplex PCR; the TCRdb copy retains only in-frame clones and omits some. The data hold about 120,000 clones, with roughly 82% observed a single time. This clonotype was sampled from a woman between 18 and 29 years old in good health and CMV-seronegative. Material for sequencing was PBMCs.

CDR3 sequence (DNA): TGTGCCAGCAGACATAATTCCCGACAGGGCTATGGCTACACCTTC. This translates into CASRHNSRQGYGYTF. The chain carries TRBV27 and TRBJ1-2; 7 bases agree with TRBD1. V lost 6 bases and J lost 4; bases outside the gene matches: 11. In germline, CDR1 is MNHEY, CDR2 SMNVEV (reference sequence). The length of the CDR3 is 15 residues.